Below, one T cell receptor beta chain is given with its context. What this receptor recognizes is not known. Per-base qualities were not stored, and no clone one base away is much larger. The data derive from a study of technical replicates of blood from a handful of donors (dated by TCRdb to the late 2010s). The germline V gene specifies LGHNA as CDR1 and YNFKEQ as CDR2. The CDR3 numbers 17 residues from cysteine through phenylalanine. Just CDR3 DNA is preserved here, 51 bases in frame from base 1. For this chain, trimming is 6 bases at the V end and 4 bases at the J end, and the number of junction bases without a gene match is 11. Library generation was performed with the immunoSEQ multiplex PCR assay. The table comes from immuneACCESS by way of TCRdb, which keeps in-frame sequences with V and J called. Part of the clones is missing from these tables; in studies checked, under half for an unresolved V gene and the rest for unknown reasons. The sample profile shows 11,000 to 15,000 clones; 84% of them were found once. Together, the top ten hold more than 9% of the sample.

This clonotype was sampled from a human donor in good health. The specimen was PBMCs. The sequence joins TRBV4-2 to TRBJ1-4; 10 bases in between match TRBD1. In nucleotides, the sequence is TGTGCCAGCAGGCCCCAGGACAGGGGGGAGGGTAATGAAAAACTGTTTTTT. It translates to CASRPQDRGEGNEKLFF.